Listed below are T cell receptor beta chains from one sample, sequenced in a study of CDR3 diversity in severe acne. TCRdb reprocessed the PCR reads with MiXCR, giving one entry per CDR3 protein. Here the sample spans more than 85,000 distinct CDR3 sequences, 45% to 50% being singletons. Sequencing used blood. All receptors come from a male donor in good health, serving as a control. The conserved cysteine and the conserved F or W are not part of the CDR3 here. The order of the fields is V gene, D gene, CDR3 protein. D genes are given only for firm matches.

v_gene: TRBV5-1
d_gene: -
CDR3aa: ASSFKGNEQY

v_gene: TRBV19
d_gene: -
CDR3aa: ASKPQAVSGANVLT

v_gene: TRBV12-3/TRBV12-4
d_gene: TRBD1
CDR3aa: ASSRTGANQPQH

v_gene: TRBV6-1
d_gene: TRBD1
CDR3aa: ASSPTLQGWQPQH

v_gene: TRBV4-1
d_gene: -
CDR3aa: ASSQNRGRPTYEQY

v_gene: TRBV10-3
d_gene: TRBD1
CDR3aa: AIGESEGTAYEQY

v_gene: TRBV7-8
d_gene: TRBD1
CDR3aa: ASSPRTGGETQY

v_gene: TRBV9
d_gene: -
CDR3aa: ASSVGDPPARHYGYT

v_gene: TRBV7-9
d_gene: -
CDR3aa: ASSQDNSNTIY

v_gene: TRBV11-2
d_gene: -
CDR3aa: ASSLRYGGYT

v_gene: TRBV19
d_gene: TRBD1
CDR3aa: ASSTNRFGTGGFRNQPQH

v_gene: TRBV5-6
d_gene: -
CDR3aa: ASSLRGRTEAF

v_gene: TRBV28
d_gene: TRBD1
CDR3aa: ASRDRTGSGTEAF

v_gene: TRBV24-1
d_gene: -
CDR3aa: ATSYTGELF

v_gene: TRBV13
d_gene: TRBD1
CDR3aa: ASSLEGQGAHEQY

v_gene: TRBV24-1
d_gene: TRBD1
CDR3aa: ATSDFRQGADYEQY

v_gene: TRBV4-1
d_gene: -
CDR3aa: ASSQRQYNEQF

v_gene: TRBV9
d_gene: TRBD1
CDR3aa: ASSAWDRGSSLRVNEQY

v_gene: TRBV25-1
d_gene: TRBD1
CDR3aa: ASSITGVETQY

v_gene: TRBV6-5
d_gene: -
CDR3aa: ASSYFRGGTTYEQY

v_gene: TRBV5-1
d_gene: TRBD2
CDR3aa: ASSLPAGGLNEQF

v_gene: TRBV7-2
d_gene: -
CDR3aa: ASRPRRAAQETQY

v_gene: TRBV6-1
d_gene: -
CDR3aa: ASGEARTAYSNQPQH

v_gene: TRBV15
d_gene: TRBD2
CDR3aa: ATSSSSAGEGDTQY

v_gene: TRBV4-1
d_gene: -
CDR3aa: ASSQGGVTEQF

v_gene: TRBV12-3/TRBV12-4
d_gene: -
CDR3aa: ASSLARAGRIRSLTSFQETQY

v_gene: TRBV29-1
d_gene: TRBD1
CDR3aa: SVSSGGVGTEAF

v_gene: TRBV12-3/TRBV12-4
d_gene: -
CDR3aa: ASSPSGPRGMNTEAF

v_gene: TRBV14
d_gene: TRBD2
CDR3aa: ASSAYTGTSGSHASYEQY

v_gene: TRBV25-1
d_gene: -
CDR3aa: ASTRATNTEAF

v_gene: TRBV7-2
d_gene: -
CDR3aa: ASSLRGNEQF

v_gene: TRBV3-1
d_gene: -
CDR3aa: ASSPALGLKAQPQH

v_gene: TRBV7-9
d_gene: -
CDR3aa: ASSLMMVSGISYEQY